This T cell receptor beta chain came from a study of cytomegalovirus exposure and HLA in healthy donors. Both 60 Vbeta primers and 13 Jbeta primers went into the PCR. Produced via immunoSEQ multiplex PCR; TCRdb's table is partial and in-frame only. The repertoire holds 150,000 or so clones, roughly 81% seen once, with roughly 2.3% in the top ten. Germline V gene sequence: CDR1 GTSNPN, CDR2 SVGIG (reference sequence). The CDR3 has 16 amino acids. The trim removed 0 bases at V and 5 bases at J, leaving 9 bases unmatched. A note on this clone: No antigen is known for it.

Study-level points and caveats: In a later analysis, TCR beta V- and J-gene trimming was associated with a missense DCLRE1C variant. Across donors, sequencing depth was assumed by presence/absence analyses to be roughly uniform. Clonal expansion was found to be greater in HLA-associated TCR beta chains than in equally common others in a later analysis.

Input material: PBMCs. This clonotype was obtained from a woman between 18 and 29 years old in good health and CMV-seronegative. V usage is TRBV30 and J usage is TRBJ2-2; TRBD1 matches at 7 bases. The CDR3 bases are TGTGCCTGGAGTGTACTCGGGGACAGTAAGACCGGGGAGCTGTTTTTT. Translated, it gives CAWSVLGDSKTGELFF.